These 6 T cell receptor beta chains were sequenced from one sample in a study of blood T cells in healthy people across ages. The use of a sample-barcoded 5' primer and a J-beta primer mix characterized a second PCR of 7 to 11 cycles. MiXCR was run by TCRdb on the 5' RACE reads, yielding one entry per CDR3 protein. This sample has over 1,500,000 distinct CDR3 sequences; about two fifths occur once, and the top ten carry roughly 24%. The specimen was blood. The receptors stem from a human donor in good health.

This clonotype appeared a few times. V usage is TRBV29-1 and J usage is TRBJ2-1; D is possibly TRBD2 (6 bases). The length of the CDR3 is 15 residues. Trimming stripped 3 bases from V and 6 bases from J, with 18 bases between. Germline assignment: CDR1 SQVTM and CDR2 ANQGSEA. DNA of the CDR3: TGCAGCGTTGATGGGGTGGAGGGGTCTCGCAATGAGCAGTTCTTC. As protein: CSVDGVEGSRNEQFF.

The rearrangement uses TRBV11-2 and TRBJ2-3; D might be TRBD2 (6 bases). This CDR3 is built from 13 residues. Germline V gives CDR1 SGHAT, CDR2 FQNNGV. Trimming cost V 6 bases and J 9 bases, with 16 bases left between them. This CDR3 reads CASSRQLGGTQYF. The CDR3 region has the DNA TGTGCCAGCAGTCGCCAGCTCGGAGGGACGCAGTATTTT.

The CDR3 spells CASSLHPRNTEAFF. In nucleotides, the CDR3 is TGTGCCAGCAGTCTCCATCCAAGGAACACTGAAGCTTTCTTT. This chain links TRBV12-3 or TRBV12-4 with TRBJ1-1; the D is unclear. The V gene lost 5 bases and the J gene lost 1 base, with 11 bases spanning the gap. This CDR3 has 14 residues.

The gene calls are TRBV3-1 and TRBJ2-7; TRBD2 matches 8 bases. V shed 3 bases, J shed 7 bases, and the junction held 14 bases outside the gene matches. Per germline, CDR1 LGHDT and CDR2 YNNKEL (reference sequence). The CDR3 spans 16 residues. Here the CDR3 reads CASSHHSGGNRNEQYF. The DNA of the CDR3 is TGTGCCAGCAGCCATCACAGCGGGGGTAACCGCAATGAGCAGTACTTC.

The gene calls are TRBV4-2 and TRBJ2-5; 7 bases agree with TRBD2. There are 18 residues in the CDR3. The germline CDR1 and CDR2 sequences are LGHNA and YNFKEQ. The J segment lost 13 bases and the V segment lost 0 bases, leaving 23 bases of the junction unmatched. Here the CDR3 reads CASSQDLLTSSIWDERYF. In DNA form, the CDR3 reads TGTGCCAGCAGCCAAGATTTGTTGACTAGCAGCATCTGGGACGAGCGGTACTTC.

This clonotype occurred a few times. V is TRBV7-2 and J is TRBJ2-5; tentatively, D is TRBD2 (6 bases). There are 15 residues in the CDR3. Germline CDR1 is SGHTA and CDR2 is FQGNSA. Trimming pared 0 bases from V and 5 bases from J, leaving 13 bases between. The DNA for the CDR3 is TGTGCCAGCAGCTTAGCCGGAGGGGTGGAGGAGACCCAGTACTTC. This codes for CASSLAGGVEETQYF.